The 27 T cell receptor beta chains in this list originate from one sample, sequenced in a study of blood T cell repertoires in COVID-19. Sequenced by immunoSEQ multiplex PCR; TCRdb stores in-frame clones only, minus some. The repertoire holds 150,000 to 200,000 clones, around nine tenths seen once, with roughly 3% in the top ten. Sequencing was carried out using peripheral blood. These receptors were collected from a man aged 65 to 85 with acute or convalescent COVID-19.

The chain links TRBV9 to TRBJ1-3, with D unresolved. The CDR3 loop spans 16 amino acids. V dropped 0 bases and J dropped 3 bases, with 13 bases sitting between them. Germline CDR1 and CDR2: SGDLS and YYNGEE. The CDR3 protein is CASSVDAAGFGNTIYF. The CDR3 nucleotides read TGTGCCAGCAGCGTAGATGCTGCGGGTTTTGGAAACACCATATATTTT.

The gene calls are TRBV18 and TRBJ1-1; no firm D call. Trimming took off 3 bases at V and 1 base at J, with 12 bases between the two ends. Germline assignment: CDR1 KGHSH and CDR2 LQKENI. The CDR3 is made up of 15 amino acids. The CDR3 protein is CASSPLREGNTEAFF. The CDR3 DNA is TGTGCCAGCTCACCCCTTCGCGAGGGGAACACTGAAGCTTTCTTT.

This chain joins TRBV11-3 and TRBJ2-1, with a weak D call TRBD2 (6 bases). Germline V gene lookup returns CDR1 SGHNT and CDR2 YENEEA. V was cut by 5 bases and J by 1 base, with 9 bases left in between. This CDR3 is built from 14 residues. The CDR3 reads CASSARGSYNEQFF. The CDR3 nucleotides read TGTGCCAGCAGCGCGCGGGGTTCCTACAATGAGCAGTTCTTC.

The chain employs TRBV11-2 and TRBJ1-6; possibly TRBD1 for D (5 bases). Germline values: CDR1 SGHAT, CDR2 FQNNGV. Trimming removed 1 base at V and 11 bases at J, with 12 bases between. CDR3 length equals 14 residues. CDR3 nucleotide sequence: TGTGCCAGCAGCTTAGCAGGGCCGGATGCACCCCTCCACTTT. Translated, it gives CASSLAGPDAPLHF.

The chain couples TRBV4-2 to TRBJ1-1; TRBD1 matches at 8 bases. CDR1 LGHNA and CDR2 YNFKEQ come from the germline V gene. J was trimmed by 5 bases and V by 0 bases; bases with no gene match: 5. The CDR3 extends over 15 amino acids. The CDR3 loop reads CASSQDPGGGTEAFF. CDR3 bases: TGTGCCAGCAGCCAAGACCCAGGGGGCGGAACTGAAGCTTTCTTT.

The gene calls are TRBV5-1 and TRBJ1-1; no clear D. This CDR3 contains 15 residues. V lost 5 bases to trimming and J lost 2 bases, with 16 bases between them. Germline-derived CDR1 and CDR2 are SGHRS and YFSETQ. CDR3 protein: CASRKLTEPNTEAFF. CDR3 DNA: TGCGCCAGCAGGAAATTAACAGAACCCAACACTGAAGCTTTCTTT.

The gene calls are TRBV28 and TRBJ1-1, with a possible D match to TRBD1 (5 bases). Germline V gene lookup returns CDR1 MDHEN and CDR2 SYDVKM. Trimming took 2 bases from V and 4 from J, leaving 14 bases between them. The CDR3 is 15 amino acids. In DNA, the CDR3 is TGTGCCAGCAGTTTACCGGGGGAAGCGGGCACTGAAGCTTTCTTT. Translating gives CASSLPGEAGTEAFF.

The chain carries TRBV11-2 and TRBJ1-1, with 9 bases matching TRBD1. Germline CDR1 and CDR2: SGHAT and FQNNGV. The V segment lost 5 bases and the J segment 1 base; nucleotides outside the gene matches: 5. This CDR3 region has 15 residues. The CDR3 region has the DNA TGTGCCAGCAGCATCCCGGACAGGGGGAACACTGAAGCTTTCTTT. Amino acids: CASSIPDRGNTEAFF.

The rearrangement joins TRBV28 to TRBJ2-5; D is possibly TRBD2 (6 bases). CDR3 length equals 14 residues. Germline-derived CDR1 and CDR2 are MDHEN and SYDVKM. V lost 4 bases, J lost 5 bases, and 14 bases lay in between. The CDR3 region is CASSSGAGVETQYF. In nucleotides, the CDR3 is TGTGCCAGCAGTTCCGGAGCGGGCGTGGAGACCCAGTACTTC. The variable domain in full, completed from reference TRBV28 and TRBJ2-5, reads DVKVTQSSRYLVKRTGEKVFLECVQDMDHENMFWYRQDPGLGLRLIYFSYDVKMKEKGDIPEGYSVSREKKERFSLILESASTNQTSMYLCASSSGAGVETQYFGPGTRLLVL.

In its sample, this clone was seen once. The V and J genes are TRBV20-1 and TRBJ2-1, with TRBD1 matching over 7 bases. The CDR3 totals 15 residues. Germline CDR1 and CDR2: DFQATT and SNEGSKA (reference sequence). After removal of 3 bases from V and 3 bases from J, the junction contained 8 bases not matched to a gene. CDR3: CSASFTRDSYNEQFF. In DNA, the CDR3 is TGCAGTGCTAGTTTCACCCGGGACAGCTACAATGAGCAGTTCTTC.

V gene TRBV7-3 combines with J gene TRBJ2-2; D is undetermined. Germline lookup yields CDR1 SGHTA and CDR2 FQGTGA. Trimming removed 0 bases from V and 0 bases from J, with 5 bases in between. This CDR3 contains 15 residues. CDR3 in DNA: TGTGCCAGCAGCTTAACGGCCTCGAACACCGGGGAGCTGTTTTTT. Translation: CASSLTASNTGELFF.

The CDR3 DNA is TGTGCCACCAGTGACACAGACAGGGGTTCATATAGCAATCAGCCCCAGCATTTT. It specifies CATSDTDRGSYSNQPQHF. The V gene is TRBV24-1, the J gene TRBJ1-5; TRBD1 aligns across 8 bases. The germline CDR1 and CDR2 sequences are KGHDR and SFDVKD. The CDR3 is 18 residues long. Unmatched junction bases numbered 10, after V lost 4 bases and J lost 0 bases.

This sequence joins TRBV7-3 and TRBJ2-5; 9 bases are shared with TRBD2. V lost 6 bases, J lost 4 bases, and 6 bases stayed unmatched. The CDR3 contains 14 residues. CDR1 and CDR2 from the germline V gene are SGHTA and FQGTGA. Here the CDR3 DNA reads TGTGCCAGCAGGGCGTCAGCGGGGGGAGAGACCCAGTACTTC. Translation gives CASRASAGGETQYF.

V usage is TRBV11-2 and J usage is TRBJ2-7; 12 positions match TRBD2. Germline assignment: CDR1 SGHAT and CDR2 FQNNGV. J was trimmed by 2 bases and V by 7 bases; bases with no gene match: 6. The length of the CDR3 is 15 residues. This CDR3 reads CASKRLAGETYEQYF. The CDR3 nucleotides read TGTGCCAGCAAACGACTAGCGGGAGAAACCTACGAGCAGTACTTC. Complete variable domain (other parts from reference TRBV11-2 and TRBJ2-7): EAGVAQSPRYKIIEKRQSVAFWCNPISGHATLYWYQQILGQGPKLLIQFQNNGVVDDSQLPKDRFSAERLKGVDSTLKIQPAKLEDSAVYLCASKRLAGETYEQYFGPGTRLTVT.

The rearrangement links TRBV18 to TRBJ2-2, with 7 nucleotides matching TRBD2. V was pared by 4 bases and J by 5 bases, with 4 bases of the junction left unmatched. Germline lookup yields CDR1 KGHSH and CDR2 LQKENI. The CDR3 is 14 residues long. The CDR3 DNA reads as TGTGCCAGCTCACGGGAGGGAAAGACCGGGGAGCTGTTTTTT. Translated: CASSREGKTGELFF. Full variable domain (missing parts from reference TRBV18 and TRBJ2-2): NAGVMQNPRHLVRRRGQEARLRCSPMKGHSHVYWYRQLPEEGLKFMVYLQKENIIDESGMPKERFSAEFPKEGPSILRIQQVVRGDSAAYFCASSREGKTGELFFGEGSRLTVL.

The chain joins TRBV27 to TRBJ2-3, with a tentative D call TRBD2 (5 bases). The CDR3 length is 16 residues. Germline V gene data show CDR1 as MNHEY and CDR2 as SMNVEV (reference sequence). The V gene lost 5 bases and the J gene lost 0 bases, with 15 bases spanning the gap. Here the CDR3 reads CASSTRAPESTDTQYF. CDR3 nucleotide sequence: TGTGCCAGCAGTACTAGAGCCCCGGAGAGCACAGATACGCAGTATTTT.

The CDR3, as DNA: TGTGCCAGCGCCCGAGAGGGAGGGGGGATTGATTTCTTC. Its protein is CASAREGGGIDFF. This sequence joins TRBV2 and TRBJ2-1, with a tentative D call TRBD2 (7 bases). The CDR3 length is 13 residues. Germline V lookup: CDR1 SNHLY, CDR2 FYNNEI. V was pared by 8 bases and J by 16 bases, with 24 bases between.

The chain employs TRBV5-5 and TRBJ1-5; D not resolved. The CDR3 runs 13 residues. Deletions cut 4 bases from V and 5 bases from J, with 10 bases between. Germline V gives CDR1 SGHKS, CDR2 YYEKEE (reference sequence). In nucleotides, the CDR3 is TGTGCCAGCAGCCCGGACTCGCATCAGCCCCAGCATTTT. It translates to CASSPDSHQPQHF.

In nucleotides, the CDR3 is TGTGCCAGCAGCTTACTTGTCGGGAGGGGGTCAGATACGCAGTATTTT. Its translation: CASSLLVGRGSDTQYF. The chain uses TRBV5-4 and TRBJ2-3; TRBD2 agrees at 8 bases. This CDR3 region has 16 residues. V gave up 2 bases and J gave up 4 bases; unmatched junction bases: 9. Germline V gives CDR1 SGHNT, CDR2 YYREEE (reference sequence).

The chain uses TRBV7-9 and TRBJ2-2; tentative D call: TRBD1 (6 bases). V gave up 3 bases and J gave up 13 bases, with 12 bases separating them. This CDR3 has 12 residues. Germline V CDR1 and CDR2: SEHNR, FQNEAQ (reference sequence). CDR3: CASSFSQGMLFF. The CDR3 region has the DNA TGTGCCAGCAGCTTCTCCCAGGGGATGCTGTTTTTT.

This chain uses TRBV7-3 with TRBJ2-1; 7 bases match TRBD2. Germline CDR1 reads SGHTA; CDR2 reads FQGTGA. The J segment lost 10 bases and the V segment lost 5 bases, leaving 8 bases of the junction unmatched. The CDR3 is made up of 13 amino acids. DNA for the CDR3: TGTGCCAGCAGCCCAGGACTAGGTGGCGAGCAGTTCTTC. Protein product: CASSPGLGGEQFF.

The V gene is TRBV30, the J gene TRBJ1-4, with 9 bases identical to TRBD1. In germline, CDR1 is GTSNPN, CDR2 SVGIG (reference sequence). The CDR3 consists of 15 residues. V gave up 3 bases and J gave up 0 bases; unmatched junction bases: 2. The CDR3 DNA reads as TGTGCCTGGAGCGGGACAGGGCCAACTAATGAAAAACTGTTTTTT. Its translation: CAWSGTGPTNEKLFF.

This chain links TRBV28 with TRBJ1-2, with D unclear. Trimming left V 2 bases short and J 4 bases short, with 14 bases between. The CDR3 runs to 15 residues. Germline-derived CDR1 and CDR2 are MDHEN and SYDVKM. CDR3: CASSLIGESSYGYTF. CDR3 bases: TGTGCCAGCAGTTTAATCGGGGAGTCTAGCTATGGCTACACCTTC.

The chain recombines TRBV7-7 with TRBJ2-5; 13 bases map to TRBD2. CDR3 length: 15 amino acids. Germline CDR1 reads SSHAT; CDR2 reads FNYEAQ (reference sequence). V gave up 5 bases and J gave up 7 bases; unmatched junction bases: 7. The CDR3 sequence is CASSPRTSGGATQYF. As DNA, the CDR3 is TGTGCCAGCAGCCCACGGACTAGCGGGGGCGCGACCCAGTACTTC.

The chain couples TRBV7-3 to TRBJ2-1; 8 bases align to TRBD1. The V segment lost 5 bases and the J segment 7 bases; nucleotides outside the gene matches: 13. Germline lookup yields CDR1 SGHTA and CDR2 FQGTGA. The length of the CDR3 is 16 residues. The CDR3 is CASSPRQGIGENEQFF. The CDR3 nucleotides are TGTGCCAGCAGCCCCCGACAGGGGATAGGTGAGAATGAGCAGTTCTTC. The variable domain in full, with the rest retrieved from reference TRBV7-3 and TRBJ2-1, is GAGVSQTPSNKVTEKGKYVELRCDPISGHTALYWYRQSLGQGPEFLIYFQGTGAADDSGLPNDRFFAVRPEGSVSTLKIQRTERGDSAVYLCASSPRQGIGENEQFFGPGTRLTVL.

The genes are TRBV2 and TRBJ1-4; 7 nucleotides match TRBD1. This CDR3 spans 12 amino acids. J lost 6 bases, V lost 10 bases, and 5 bases had no gene match. The germline V gene has CDR1 SNHLY and CDR2 FYNNEI. The CDR3 region has the DNA TGTGCCACTAGTGACAGGGATGAAAAACTGTTTTTT. Its protein product is CATSDRDEKLFF.

Points on this clone: Its ends do not fully match the called genes, so a read error is possible. The chain has TRBV2 and TRBJ1-1; 7 nucleotides line up with TRBD1. Germline assignment: CDR1 SNHLY and CDR2 FYNNEI. The CDR3 totals 11 residues. CDR3 DNA: TGTGCCAGCAGTTATGACAGGGAAGGTTTCTTT. Protein sequence: CASSYDREGFF.